These T cell receptor beta chains were read from a single sample in a study of blood T cell repertoires in COVID-19. Only in-frame clones appear in the TCRdb table, and some are missing; sequencing was by immunoSEQ multiplex PCR. The data hold fewer than 300,000 clones, with less than 90% observed a single time. Sample: peripheral blood. Source of these receptors: a human donor in a cohort sampled during active COVID-19. Both conserved end residues are part of each CDR3. A D gene is named only where the DNA matches it firmly. Size is omitted from some rows. Given values are once, few, many or a class for expanded clones.

d_call clone_size j_call v_call cdr3_nt cdr3_aa
. . TRBJ2-2 TRBV28 TGTGCCAGCAGTTTTTTTGCTGTACAGGGTTCCGCGAGCCACACCGGGGAGCTGTTTTTT CASSFFAVQGSASHTGELFF
TRBD2 few TRBJ2-3 TRBV10-3 TGTGCCATCTCTAGCGGGAGAAGCACAGATACGCAGTATTTT CAISSGRSTDTQYF
TRBD1 . TRBJ1-5 TRBV4-3 TGCGCCAGCAGCAATTATCGGGACAGGGGACAGCCCCAGCATTTT CASSNYRDRGQPQHF
. . TRBJ1-1 TRBV2 TGTGCCAGCAGTAAAACAGACACTGAAGCTTTCTTT CASSKTDTEAFF
TRBD1 . TRBJ1-4 TRBV28 TGTGCCAGCGGGGGGGACAGGGCGGTGACCACTAATGAAAAACTGTTTTTT CASGGDRAVTTNEKLFF
. . TRBJ2-7 TRBV7-2 TGTGCCAGCAGCTTTGCCCCTCCGGGAGCCTCCTACGAGCAGTACTTC CASSFAPPGASYEQYF
. . TRBJ2-1 TRBV6-6 TGTGCCAGCAGTTTAACTAGGGGGGAGCAGTTCTTC CASSLTRGEQFF
TRBD2 . TRBJ2-3 TRBV5-1 TGCGCCAGCAGCTTACAAGGGACTAGCGGGAGGATCGCAGATACGCAGTATTTT CASSLQGTSGRIADTQYF
. few TRBJ1-6 TRBV6-6 TGTGCCAGCACTCGGACACAAGTATCAAATTCACCCCTCCACTTT CASTRTQVSNSPLHF
TRBD1 . TRBJ1-2 TRBV25-1 TGTGCCAGCAGTGATGGACAGGGGGCGAGGAACTATGGCTACACCTTC CASSDGQGARNYGYTF
TRBD1 . TRBJ2-7 TRBV14 TGTGCCAGCTCCCCACAGGGGGCGGGTGAGCAGTACTTC CASSPQGAGEQYF
TRBD2 . TRBJ2-1 TRBV7-8 TGTGCCAGCAGCTCGGGCGGGATGGCGGGAGGGCCCCATGAGCAGTTCTTC CASSSGGMAGGPHEQFF
. . TRBJ2-1 TRBV6-1 TGTGCCAGCAGTGAAATACTCTCTTCCAATGAGCAGTTCTTC CASSEILSSNEQFF
. . TRBJ1-5 TRBV5-8 TGTGCCAGCAGCTTAAGACAGGTTGATCAGCCCCAGCATTTT CASSLRQVDQPQHF
TRBD2 . TRBJ2-2 TRBV11-2 TGTGCCAGCAGGGCTAGCGGGAAGCTCACCGGGGAGCTGTTTTTT CASRASGKLTGELFF
TRBD1 few TRBJ1-1 TRBV12-3/TRBV12-4 TGTGCCAGCAGTTTCCAGGGGGCAACTGAAGCTTTCTTT CASSFQGATEAFF
TRBD2 . TRBJ2-3 TRBV19 TGTGCCAGTAGTAACCCTGGCGGGAGCTCAGATACGCAGTATTTT CASSNPGGSSDTQYF
. . TRBJ2-3 TRBV6-2/TRBV6-3 TGTGCCAGCAGTTACGGGATAGCGTTGAGCACAGATACGCAGTATTTT CASSYGIALSTDTQYF
TRBD2 . TRBJ2-3 TRBV4-2 TGTGCCAGCAGCCAAGAGGGTAGTAGGACTAGCGGCACAGATACGCAGTATTTT CASSQEGSRTSGTDTQYF
. . TRBJ1-2 TRBV28 TGTGCCAGCAGTTTAGTACGGTTTCATGGCTACACCTTC CASSLVRFHGYTF
. . TRBJ2-2 TRBV3-1/TRBV3-2 TGTGCCAGCAGCCAAGCCGGGTCGGGTTTTGCCGGGGAGCTGTTTTTT CASSQAGSGFAGELFF
TRBD1 once TRBJ1-5 TRBV2 TGTGCCAGCAGCCGGACAGGCTGGGGCAATCAGCCCCAGCATTTT CASSRTGWGNQPQHF
TRBD2 . TRBJ2-1 TRBV29-1 TGCAGCGTTGATGGACTAGCGGGGGTGTACAATGAGCAGTTCTTC CSVDGLAGVYNEQFF
. few TRBJ1-3 TRBV11-2 TGTGCCAGCAGCTTAGTTTCGGGTAACACCATATATTTT CASSLVSGNTIYF
. . TRBJ2-7 TRBV3-1/TRBV3-2 TGTGCCAGCAGCCAAGCGCAGGGGACCTACGAGCAGTACTTC CASSQAQGTYEQYF
TRBD2 . TRBJ2-1 TRBV18 TGTGCCAGCTCACCGGAGTATAGGAGCGGGAGTACGTACAATGAGCAGTTCTTC CASSPEYRSGSTYNEQFF
. . TRBJ2-7 TRBV28 TGTGCCAGCAGATACTACTACGAGCAGTACTTC CASRYYYEQYF
. . TRBJ2-3 TRBV19 TGTGCCAGTAGTATTGGACAGTCCACAGATACGCAGTATTTT CASSIGQSTDTQYF
. . TRBJ2-1 TRBV15 TGTGCCACCAGCAGAGAGCTAGGCCCTAGGAATGAGCAGTTCTTC CATSRELGPRNEQFF
. . TRBJ1-1 TRBV12-3/TRBV12-4 TGTGCCAGCAGCGGACTTCCGGGGACTGAAGCTTTCTTT CASSGLPGTEAFF
TRBD2 once TRBJ2-3 TRBV19 TGTGCCAGTAGTCCACGTCTAGCGGGAGGAAAGGATACGCAGTATTTT CASSPRLAGGKDTQYF
. . TRBJ1-1 TRBV10-3 TGTGCCATCAGGAACCGGGACACCGCTGGGGACACTGAAGCTTTCTTT CAIRNRDTAGDTEAFF
TRBD1 . TRBJ2-2 TRBV6-6 TGTGCCAGCAGTCCCCGGGGAGACAGGGGGTATACCGGGGAGCTGTTTTTT CASSPRGDRGYTGELFF
TRBD2 few TRBJ2-1 TRBV29-1 TGCAGCGTTATGTACGGACTAGCGGACTACAATGAGCAGTTCTTC CSVMYGLADYNEQFF
. once TRBJ1-2 TRBV5-3 TGTGCCAGAAGCCTCTTAACAGGGACCAACTATGGCTACACCTTC CARSLLTGTNYGYTF
. . TRBJ2-1 TRBV19 TGTGCCAGTAGTAGCCGGGACATTAGCTCCTACAATGAGCAGTTCTTC CASSSRDISSYNEQFF
. . TRBJ2-1 TRBV12-3/TRBV12-4 TGTGCCAGCAGTTTAGGGCTTCCCAATGAGCAGTTCTTC CASSLGLPNEQFF
. . TRBJ1-2 TRBV28 TGTGCCAGCAGTTTACGGGCAGCAGCGGGAGGCTACACCTTC CASSLRAAAGGYTF
TRBD1 . TRBJ1-5 TRBV7-2 TGTGCCAGCAGCTTAGGCCGTGGAGGGACAGGGATCATCCGGGAGACCCAGCATTTT CASSLGRGGTGIIRETQHF
. . TRBJ1-6 TRBV28 TGTGCCAGCAGATCGTTGATTGGCGGGGGCCTAAGAGGTTCACCCCTCCACTTT CASRSLIGGGLRGSPLHF